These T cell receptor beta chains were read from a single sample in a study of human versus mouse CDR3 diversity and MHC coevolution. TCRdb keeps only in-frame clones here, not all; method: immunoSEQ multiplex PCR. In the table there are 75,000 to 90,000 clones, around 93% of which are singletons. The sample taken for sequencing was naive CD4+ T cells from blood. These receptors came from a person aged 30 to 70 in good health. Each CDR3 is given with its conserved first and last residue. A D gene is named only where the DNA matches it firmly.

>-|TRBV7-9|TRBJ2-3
CASRLLAGTKADTQYF
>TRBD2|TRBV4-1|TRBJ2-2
CASSQEEIAGVYTGELFF
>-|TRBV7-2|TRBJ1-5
CASSLSGRTYQPQHF
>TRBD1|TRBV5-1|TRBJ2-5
CASSSRSGQGERKTQYF
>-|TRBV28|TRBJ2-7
CASSVYTYEQYF
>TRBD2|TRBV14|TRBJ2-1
CASSQARIAGGLSTYNEQFF
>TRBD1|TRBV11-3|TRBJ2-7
CASSRPGTGPPKQYF
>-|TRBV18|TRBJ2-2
CASSPAGRGTGELFF
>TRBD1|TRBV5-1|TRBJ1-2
CASTPQGDYGYTF
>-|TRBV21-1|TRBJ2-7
CASSKGQGSDYEQYF
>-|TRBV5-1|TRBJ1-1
CASSFISTGGAEAFF
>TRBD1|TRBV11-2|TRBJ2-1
CASSLGQGSPEFF
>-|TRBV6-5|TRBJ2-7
CASLRAGSYEQYF
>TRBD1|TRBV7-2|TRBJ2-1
CASSRQGAIDEQFF
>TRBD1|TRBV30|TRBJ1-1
CAWSVLDREAFF
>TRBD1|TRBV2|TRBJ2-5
CASSFSGTGGETQYF
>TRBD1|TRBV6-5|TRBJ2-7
CASRAGTGGREQYF
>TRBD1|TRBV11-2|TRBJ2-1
CASSSGQRNEQFF
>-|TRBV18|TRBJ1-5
CASSPPGRQAGGQPQHF
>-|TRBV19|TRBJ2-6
CASSNHGMGHRSGANVLTF
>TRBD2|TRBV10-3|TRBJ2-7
CAISGTSGRTEQREQYF
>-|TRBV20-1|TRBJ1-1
CSALRTEAFF
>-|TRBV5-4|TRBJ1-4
CASSFGGTGAGEKLFF
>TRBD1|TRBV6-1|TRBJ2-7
CASSYKGAGEQYF
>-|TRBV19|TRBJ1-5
CASSAMAGGNQPQHF
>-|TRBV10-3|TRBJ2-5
CAISKGFLETQYF
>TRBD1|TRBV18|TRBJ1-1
CASSRGQGSSEAFF
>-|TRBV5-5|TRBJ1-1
CASSGRVNTEAFF
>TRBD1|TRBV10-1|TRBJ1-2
CASRLGDRGYGYTF
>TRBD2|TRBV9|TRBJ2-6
CASSVASGRDSGANVLTF
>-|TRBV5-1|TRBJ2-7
CASSLLPGGWYEQYF
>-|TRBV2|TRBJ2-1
CASSEEGGGINEQFF
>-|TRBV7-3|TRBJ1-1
CASKTLPGTEAFF
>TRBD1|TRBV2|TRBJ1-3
CASNLGQGVNTIYF
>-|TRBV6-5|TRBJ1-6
CASRDSYNSPLHF
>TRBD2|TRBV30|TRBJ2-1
CAWSPSPASGDYNEQFF